This T cell receptor beta chain was sequenced for a study of T cells after yellow fever vaccination (dated by TCRdb to between 2018 and 2021). For the wider study: The SMART-Seq v4 Ultra Low Input RNA kit was used to prepare libraries from fractions with low cell numbers. The cohort comprised two healthy male donors, one aged 18 to 30 and one aged 30 to 39 years. Blood was collected at multiple timepoints before and after primary and secondary immunization, and bulk PBMC replicates and cell subsets were isolated. To track T-cell clones before and after primary and booster YFV17D yellow fever vaccination, bulk TCR alpha and beta repertoires were sequenced longitudinally. Study-wide findings and limitations: FACS-sorted repertoires could contain abundant contaminating clonotypes from the bulk population, so computational filtering was required. A small fraction of clonotypes appeared in both the CD4 and CD8 compartments, likely as a result of convergent recombination. The study included only two donors, which limits how far the findings can be generalized. Most clones expanded after primary vaccination were re-detected after the booster (about 96% of CD4 and 80% to 90% of CD8), suggesting broad memory maintenance. Compared with the primary T-cell response, the secondary T-cell response was weaker but faster, peaking on day 5 rather than day 15.

This specimen's treatment or condition label, per the study, means: live attenuated yellow fever vaccine strain. Two biological replicates of bulk PBMCs were collected at each blood-draw timepoint. PBMCs were isolated from peripheral blood using a standard Ficoll-Paque protocol. RNA was extracted with TriZol from bulk PBMCs, CD4 and CD8 fractions, and dextramer-positive and dextramer-negative fractions. Reading from cysteine to phenylalanine, the CDR3 counts 13 amino acids. Kept here is only the CDR3 DNA, which spans 39 bases and is read in frame from base 1. Via the germline V gene, CDR1 is MDHEN and CDR2 SYDVKM. V and J are truncated by 7 bases and 7 bases respectively, leaving an intervening sequence of 11 bases. TCR cDNA was made using 5'RACE template switching, a step that added a universal primer site and unique molecular identifiers. cDNA synthesis was primed from both the TCR alpha and TCR beta constant segments. Two PCR steps were used to amplify libraries, with sample barcodes and sequencing adapters being added in the second step. Libraries were sequenced on Illumina HiSeq 2500 (2x100 bp) or NovaSeq (2x150 bp). The source study handled its data this way. MIGEC was used to demultiplex reads and collapse the reads into UMI consensus sequences, and MiXCR was used for V(D)J alignment. Using edgeR on replicate PBMC samples, clonotypes were called vaccine-responding if FDR was below 0.01 and the log2 fold change was above 5 up to day 15. CD4 or CD8 identity was assigned to each bulk clonotype according to whether the clonotype was present at higher abundance in the sequenced CD4 repertoire or the sequenced CD8 repertoire. Starting from the raw public reads, TCRdb applied fastp trimming at Q25, assembled clones with MiXCR and retained in-frame beta chains. Entries are consolidated by CDR3 protein sequence, retaining the most common genes and DNA. The V and J calls were not made by the authors but by TCRdb's processing. Present in this sample are a few hundred thousand distinct CDR3 sequences, less than 20% of which were seen just once. The biggest ten clones account for 17% of the sample.

Worth noting for this clonotype: Its antigen remains undetermined. Base-call qualities are not available, and no considerably larger clone is one nucleotide away.

Recombination joined TRBV28 with TRBJ1-6; the D gene cannot be named for sure. The sample was PBMCs, taken about 5 days after the first yellow fever vaccination. The origin of this receptor is a man aged 18 to 35 who received the YFV17D yellow fever vaccine. The sequenced DNA is TGTGCCAGCATCTTCAGAAGAAATTCACCCCTCCACTTT. Its product reads: CASIFRRNSPLHF.